This T cell receptor (beta chain) was identified during a study of blood T cell repertoires in COVID-19. In the study overall: The study drew acute and convalescent COVID-19 samples from the United States, Italy and Spain. The analysed material was cDNA or gDNA that came from T cells, B-cell-depleted T cells, or PBMCs.

Original processing notes: By means of reference gene primer amplification, nucleated cell counts were estimated. Some clones are missing from TCRdb's copy, which holds only in-frame ones; the method was immunoSEQ multiplex PCR. D and trimming were read from the DNA, whereas the V and J calls and clone size are those reported in that table. The data show 250,000 to 400,000 clones, about 91% seen once. Seattle patient enrollment occurred during active infection, with longitudinal follow-up thereafter. With 6 bases removed from V and 1 base from J, the gap between germline ends came to 3 bases. Germline V gene data show CDR1 as SEHNR and CDR2 as FQNEAQ (reference sequence). The CDR3 has 11 amino acids.

The clonotype was recovered from a woman in her twenties or thirties with COVID-19, enrolled during active disease. Sequencing input: peripheral blood. This chain uses TRBV7-9 with TRBJ1-1; no definite D call. CDR3 coding DNA: TGTGCCAGCAGTAAGAACACTGAAGCTTTCTTT. This gives the protein CASSKNTEAFF.